The present entry profiles one TCR beta chain with its context. Sequencing used immunoSEQ multiplex PCR; TCRdb keeps in-frame clones, though not all of them. Altogether tens of thousands of clones are present, approximately 88% being singletons, with the ten largest covering 8.5% to 10%. Germline V gene lookup returns CDR1 MNHEY and CDR2 SVGAGI. The CDR3 runs to 11 residues. The V end lost 6 bases, the J end lost 10 bases, and 12 bases lay between the germline ends. These data originate in a study of control samples from healthy donors and cancer patients. This sequence was found in a woman aged 45-65 years with colorectal cancer. Source material: PBMCs. The chain uses TRBV6-5 and TRBJ1-2; the D gene is possibly TRBD1 (5 bases). CDR3 in DNA: TGTGCCAGCAGCCCCGACAGAATCTACACCTTC. This sequence encodes CASSPDRIYTF.